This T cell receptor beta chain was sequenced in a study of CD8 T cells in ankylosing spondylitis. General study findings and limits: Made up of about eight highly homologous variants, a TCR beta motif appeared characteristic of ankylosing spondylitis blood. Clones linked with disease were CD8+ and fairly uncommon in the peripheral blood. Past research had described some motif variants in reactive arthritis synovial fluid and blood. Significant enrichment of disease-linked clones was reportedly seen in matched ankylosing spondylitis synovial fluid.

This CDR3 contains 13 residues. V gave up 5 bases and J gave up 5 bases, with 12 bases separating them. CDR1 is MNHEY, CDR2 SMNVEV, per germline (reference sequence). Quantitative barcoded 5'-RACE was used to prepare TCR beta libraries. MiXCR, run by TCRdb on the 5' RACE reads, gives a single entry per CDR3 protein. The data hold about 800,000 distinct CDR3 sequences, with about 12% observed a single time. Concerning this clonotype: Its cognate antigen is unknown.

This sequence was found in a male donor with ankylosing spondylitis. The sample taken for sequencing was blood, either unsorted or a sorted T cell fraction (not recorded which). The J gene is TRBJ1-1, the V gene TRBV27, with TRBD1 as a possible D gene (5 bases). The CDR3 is CASSGAGATEAFF. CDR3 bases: TGTGCCAGCAGTGGGGCCGGGGCAACTGAAGCTTTCTTT.